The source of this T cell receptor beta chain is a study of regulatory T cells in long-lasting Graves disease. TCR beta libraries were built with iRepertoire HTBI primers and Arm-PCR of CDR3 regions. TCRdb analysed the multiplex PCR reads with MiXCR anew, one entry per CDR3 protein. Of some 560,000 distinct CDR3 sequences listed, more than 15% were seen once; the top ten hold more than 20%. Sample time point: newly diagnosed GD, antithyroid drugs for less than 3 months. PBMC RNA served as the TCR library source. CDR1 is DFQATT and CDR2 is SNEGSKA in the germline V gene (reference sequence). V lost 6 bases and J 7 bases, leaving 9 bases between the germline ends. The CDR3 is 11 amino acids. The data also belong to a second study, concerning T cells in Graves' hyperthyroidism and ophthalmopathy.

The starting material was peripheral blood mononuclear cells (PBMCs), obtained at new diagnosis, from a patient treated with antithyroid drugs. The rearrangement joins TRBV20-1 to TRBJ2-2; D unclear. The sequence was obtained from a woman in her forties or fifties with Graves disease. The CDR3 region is CSAFSIGELFF. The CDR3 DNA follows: TGCAGTGCCTTTAGCATCGGGGAGCTGTTTTTT.